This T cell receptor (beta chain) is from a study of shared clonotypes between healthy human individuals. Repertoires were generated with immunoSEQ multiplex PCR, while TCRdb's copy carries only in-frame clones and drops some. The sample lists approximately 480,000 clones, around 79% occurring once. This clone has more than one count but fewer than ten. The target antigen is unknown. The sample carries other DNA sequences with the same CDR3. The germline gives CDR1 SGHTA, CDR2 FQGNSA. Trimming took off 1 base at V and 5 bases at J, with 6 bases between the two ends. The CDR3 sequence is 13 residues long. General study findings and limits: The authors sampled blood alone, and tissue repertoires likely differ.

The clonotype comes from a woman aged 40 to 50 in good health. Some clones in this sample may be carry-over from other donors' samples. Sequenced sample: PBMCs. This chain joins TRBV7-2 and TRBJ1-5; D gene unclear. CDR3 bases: TGTGCCAGCAGCTTAGGAGGTTATCAGCCCCAGCATTTT. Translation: CASSLGGYQPQHF.